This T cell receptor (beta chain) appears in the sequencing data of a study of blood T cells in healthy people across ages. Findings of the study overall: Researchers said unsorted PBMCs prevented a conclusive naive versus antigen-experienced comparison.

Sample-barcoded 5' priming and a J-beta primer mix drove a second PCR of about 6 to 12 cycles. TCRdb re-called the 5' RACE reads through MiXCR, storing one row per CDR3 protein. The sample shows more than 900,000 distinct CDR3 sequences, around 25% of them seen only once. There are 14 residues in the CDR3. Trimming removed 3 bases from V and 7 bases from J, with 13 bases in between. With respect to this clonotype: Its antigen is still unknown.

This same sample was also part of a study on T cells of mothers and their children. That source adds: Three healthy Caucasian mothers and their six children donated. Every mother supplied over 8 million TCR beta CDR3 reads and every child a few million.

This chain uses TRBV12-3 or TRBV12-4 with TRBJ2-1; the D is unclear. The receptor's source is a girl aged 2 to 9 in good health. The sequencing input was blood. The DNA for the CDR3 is TGTGCCAGCAGTTTTCAGGCCTTAGGTAATGAGCAGTTCTTC. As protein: CASSFQALGNEQFF.